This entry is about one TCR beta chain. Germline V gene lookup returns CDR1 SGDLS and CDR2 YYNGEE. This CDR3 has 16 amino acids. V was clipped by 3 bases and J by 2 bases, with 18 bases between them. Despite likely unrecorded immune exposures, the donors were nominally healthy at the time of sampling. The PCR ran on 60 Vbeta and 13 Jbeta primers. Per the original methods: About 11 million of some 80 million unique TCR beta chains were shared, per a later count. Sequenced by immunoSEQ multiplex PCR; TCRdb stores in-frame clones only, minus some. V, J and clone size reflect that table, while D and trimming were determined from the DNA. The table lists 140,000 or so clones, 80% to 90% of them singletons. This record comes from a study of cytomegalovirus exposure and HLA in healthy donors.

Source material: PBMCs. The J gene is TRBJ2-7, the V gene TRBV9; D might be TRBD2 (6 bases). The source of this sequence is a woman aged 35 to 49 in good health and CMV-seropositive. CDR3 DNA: TGTGCCAGCAGCGCGGGATGGGACTGGTCGGCCTACGAGCAGTACTTC. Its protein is CASSAGWDWSAYEQYF.